The source of this T cell receptor beta chain is a study of T cell repertoires in cytomegalovirus infection. Study-wide context: It was recently identified HLA-C-restricted and well-studied HLA-B-restricted CMV epitopes that the study used. Overall study findings and caveats: The cumulative frequency of public TCR beta families identified carriers of CMV plus the relevant HLA. Ex vivo, HLA-C-restricted CMV-specific TCR beta clonotypes prevailed over the rest of the response.

TCRdb reprocessed the reads via MiXCR and lists one record per CDR3 protein. In the table there are under 350,000 distinct CDR3 sequences, around 20% of which are singletons. V lost 5 bases and J 7 bases, leaving 9 bases between the germline ends. The length of the CDR3 is 11 residues. Per germline, CDR1 SGHAT and CDR2 FQNNGV. This clonotype was counted many times. The antigen is undetermined. The V call is TRBV11-2, the J call TRBJ2-7, with D possibly being TRBD1 or TRBD2 (7 bases each). Sequences were derived from cultured PBMCs, sampled from culture after CMV antigen stimulation. The sequence derives from a human donor in good health (CMV status not recorded). Some clones in this sample may be carry-over from other donors' samples. The CDR3 loop reads CASSQGGEQYF. CDR3 DNA sequence: TGTGCCAGCAGCCAGGGGGGGGAGCAGTACTTC. Full variable domain (outside the CDR3, taken from reference TRBV11-2 and TRBJ2-7): EAGVAQSPRYKIIEKRQSVAFWCNPISGHATLYWYQQILGQGPKLLIQFQNNGVVDDSQLPKDRFSAERLKGVDSTLKIQPAKLEDSAVYLCASSQGGEQYFGPGTRLTVT.